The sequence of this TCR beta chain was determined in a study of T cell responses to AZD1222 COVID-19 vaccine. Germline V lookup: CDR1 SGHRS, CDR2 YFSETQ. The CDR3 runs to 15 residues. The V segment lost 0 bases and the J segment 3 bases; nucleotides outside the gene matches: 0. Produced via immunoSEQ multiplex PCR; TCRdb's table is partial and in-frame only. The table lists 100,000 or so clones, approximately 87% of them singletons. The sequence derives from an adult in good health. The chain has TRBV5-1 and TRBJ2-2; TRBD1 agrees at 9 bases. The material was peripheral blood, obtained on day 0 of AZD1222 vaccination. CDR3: CASSLGTGDTGELFF. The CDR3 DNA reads TGCGCCAGCAGCTTGGGGACAGGGGACACCGGGGAGCTGTTTTTT.